What follows are 23 T cell receptor beta chains derived from one specimen sequenced in a study of glioma-infiltrating T cells after dendritic cell vaccination. Measured with immunoSEQ multiplex PCR; TCRdb has only the in-frame clones, and not every one. Among roughly 98,000 clones, around 84% were seen once, and the ten largest hold 15% to 18%. The sequenced sample was blood, obtained before dendritic cell vaccination. These receptors were taken from a human donor with glioblastoma.

This chain uses TRBV15 with TRBJ2-5, with D possibly being TRBD2 (5 bases). Germline assignment: CDR1 LNHNV and CDR2 YYDKDF (reference sequence). This CDR3 comprises 13 residues. Between the trimmed V and J ends, which lost 7 bases and 2 bases, there was a span of 11 bases. The CDR3 DNA sequence: TGTGCCACCACCCCGGGAACTCAAGAGACCCAGTACTTC. Translation: CATTPGTQETQYF.

The sample holds a few counts of this clone. This chain joins TRBV2 and TRBJ1-4, with 7 nucleotides matching TRBD1. V shed 6 bases, J shed 2 bases, and the junction held 3 bases outside the gene matches. This CDR3 spans 14 amino acids. Per the germline V gene, CDR1 is SNHLY and CDR2 is FYNNEI. The CDR3 DNA reads as TGTGCCAGCAGCTACAGGGGTACTAATGAAAAACTGTTTTTT. Protein sequence: CASSYRGTNEKLFF.

The genes are TRBV5-6 and TRBJ2-3; D call uncertain. CDR1 and CDR2 (germline): SGHDT, YYEEEE. V was trimmed by 2 bases and J by 0 bases, leaving 13 bases between them. The CDR3 length is 16 residues. CDR3 bases: TGTGCCAGCAGCTTAGTCTCGGGTCCCAGCACAGATACGCAGTATTTT. Its translation: CASSLVSGPSTDTQYF.

This clone has more than one count but fewer than ten. The chain employs TRBV7-9 and TRBJ2-7; 9 bases align to TRBD2. Germline CDR1 SEHNR, CDR2 FQNEAQ (reference sequence). V gave up 5 bases and J gave up 1 base; unmatched junction bases: 12. The CDR3 runs to 17 residues. The DNA for the CDR3 is TGTGCCAGCAGCCTGTTTCCCGGGACTAGCAGTTCCTACGAGCAGTACTTC. It yields the protein CASSLFPGTSSSYEQYF.

This clone has only one observation. The chain uses TRBV29-1 and TRBJ1-3, with a possible D match to TRBD1 (5 bases). The length of the CDR3 is 12 residues. Germline CDR1 and CDR2: SQVTM and ANQGSEA. Deletions cut 3 bases from V and 10 bases from J, with 13 bases between. The CDR3 nucleotides read TGCAGCGTTGAGACTGCCAAGGGGACCATATATTTT. Residues: CSVETAKGTIYF. Full variable domain (outside the CDR3, taken from reference TRBV29-1 and TRBJ1-3): SAVISQKPSRDICQRGTSLTIQCQVDSQVTMMFWYRQQPGQSLTLIATANQGSEATYESGFVIDKFPISRPNLTFSTLTVSNMSPEDSSIYLCSVETAKGTIYFGEGSWLTVV.

This clone was recorded only once. The conserved final phenylalanine or tryptophan is absent from the CDR3, which likely points to a read error. The chain employs TRBV29-1 and TRBJ1-1, with 8 bases that match TRBD1. V lost 4 bases, J lost 1 base, and 2 bases stayed unmatched. The CDR3 has 13 residues. The germline gives CDR1 SQVTM, CDR2 ANQGSEA. The CDR3 bases are TGCAGCGTTGGGACAGGGAAGAACACTGAAGCTTTCCTT. This gives the protein CSVGTGKNTEAFL.

The chain recombines TRBV29-1 with TRBJ1-2; D is uncertain. Germline CDR1 is SQVTM and CDR2 is ANQGSEA. The V end was cut by 3 bases, the J end by 1 base, with 9 bases between. This CDR3 contains 13 residues. CDR3 sequence reads: CSVDEGFNYGYTF. In DNA, the CDR3 is TGCAGCGTTGATGAGGGTTTTAACTATGGCTACACCTTC.

This rearrangement joins TRBV4-3 to TRBJ2-2; tentative D call: TRBD2 (6 bases). The CDR3 is 16 amino acids. The V and J ends lost 4 bases and 4 bases respectively, with 16 bases between them. In germline, CDR1 is LGHNA, CDR2 YSLEER. CDR3 sequence reads: CASSRTKASATGELFF. CDR3 nucleotides: TGCGCCAGCAGCCGCACCAAGGCTAGCGCCACCGGGGAGCTGTTTTTT.

This clone was counted once. The rearrangement uses TRBV7-2 and TRBJ1-5, with TRBD1 matching 9 bases. The CDR3 is 15 amino acids. CDR1 is SGHTA, CDR2 FQGNSA, per germline. V lost 1 base and J lost 6; bases outside the gene matches: 4. Here the CDR3 DNA reads TGTGCCAGCAGCTTAGAGACAGGGGGTGGTCAGCCCCAGCATTTT. Translating it yields CASSLETGGGQPQHF.

The rearrangement joins TRBV6-1 to TRBJ2-7; D is unresolved. The CDR3 is made up of 10 amino acids. Trimming stripped 10 bases from V and 4 bases from J, with 8 bases between. Germline V gene data show CDR1 as MNHNS and CDR2 as SASEGT. The CDR3 bases are TGTGCCATCCAGGATTACGAGCAGTACTTC. Translated, it gives CAIQDYEQYF.

The chain carries TRBV5-1 and TRBJ1-6; D gene ambiguous. The CDR3 contains 15 residues. Germline assignment: CDR1 SGHRS and CDR2 YFSETQ. V lost 0 bases, J lost 9 bases, and 13 bases lay in between. The CDR3 nucleotides read TGCGCCAGCAGCTTGGAAGTTCTCAGTCTTTCACCCCTCCACTTT. Its translation is CASSLEVLSLSPLHF.

The chain carries TRBV5-6 and TRBJ2-7, with 7 bases matching TRBD2. The germline V gene encodes CDR1 SGHDT and CDR2 YYEEEE. This CDR3 is 15 amino acids long. V dropped 3 bases and J dropped 4; count of bases not matched to a gene: 10. The DNA for the CDR3 is TGTGCCAGCAGCTATGCGGGGAGGGGTTTGTACGAGCAGTACTTC. Amino acids: CASSYAGRGLYEQYF.

The chain joins TRBV6-6 to TRBJ1-4; D gene uncertain. The CDR3 is 14 residues long. CDR1 is MNHNY and CDR2 is SVGAGI in the germline V gene (reference sequence). Trimming left V 2 bases short and J 8 bases short, with 12 bases between. The CDR3 DNA sequence: TGTGCCAGCAGTTACCCAGAATCGGGAGAAAAACTGTTTTTT. This sequence encodes CASSYPESGEKLFF.

The gene calls are TRBV7-3 and TRBJ2-2; 7 nucleotides line up with TRBD2. CDR3 size: 14 residues. The junction had 5 bases not matched to a gene; V was cut back by 3 bases and J by 7 bases. The V gene's germline CDR1 is SGHTA and CDR2 FQGTGA. CDR3 amino acids: CASSFNSGDGELFF. CDR3 nucleotide sequence: TGTGCCAGCAGCTTTAACAGCGGGGACGGGGAGCTGTTTTTT.

The rearrangement links TRBV30 to TRBJ1-1; D possibly corresponds to TRBD1 (5 bases). Looked up from germline, CDR1 is GTSNPN and CDR2 is SVGIG (reference sequence). The CDR3 consists of 14 residues. Between the trimmed V and J ends, which lost 3 bases and 5 bases, there was a span of 16 bases. CDR3 nucleotides: TGTGCCTGGAGGGGGACGGGGGGGTGGACTGAAGCTTTCTTT. Translation gives CAWRGTGGWTEAFF.

This clone was found a few times. The chain joins TRBV2 to TRBJ2-7; possible D gene TRBD2, 7 bases. Trimming removed 3 bases at V and 0 bases at J, with 12 bases between. The CDR3 covers 15 residues. Germline CDR1 SNHLY, CDR2 FYNNEI. The CDR3 protein is CASSERGGISYEQYF. CDR3 in DNA: TGTGCCAGCAGTGAGAGGGGGGGAATCTCCTACGAGCAGTACTTC.

The chain couples TRBV29-1 to TRBJ1-2; maybe TRBD1 (6 bases). The germline gives CDR1 SQVTM, CDR2 ANQGSEA. Trimming removed 4 bases at V and 4 bases at J, with 16 bases between. This CDR3 is built from 14 residues. The CDR3 DNA reads TGCAGCGTTGTTGGGACGGACAGTCCCTATGGCTACACCTTC. Translation: CSVVGTDSPYGYTF.

CDR3 loop: CASLSGGLTDTQYF. Here the CDR3 DNA reads TGCGCCAGCCTTAGCGGGGGGCTCACAGATACGCAGTATTTT. The J gene is TRBJ2-3, the V gene TRBV5-1; 10 bases match TRBD2. V trimming: 7 bases; J trimming: 2 bases; junction bases outside the gene matches: 4. The CDR3 runs 14 residues. The germline V gene encodes CDR1 SGHRS and CDR2 YFSETQ.

Here the CDR3 reads CASSFPTTSMNQPQHF. The DNA for the CDR3 is TGTGCCAGCAGTTTCCCGACAACCAGCATGAATCAGCCCCAGCATTTT. This chain uses TRBV28 with TRBJ1-5; D is uncertain. CDR1 is MDHEN, CDR2 SYDVKM, per germline. CDR3 length: 16 residues. Between the trimmed V and J ends, which lost 3 bases and 4 bases, there was a span of 16 bases.

The chain couples TRBV5-6 to TRBJ2-1, with 8 bases that match TRBD1. This CDR3 is 15 amino acids long. Germline-derived CDR1 and CDR2 are SGHDT and YYEEEE. Germline trimming cut 4 bases from V and 3 bases from J; bases unmatched to any gene: 6. The CDR3 loop is CASSLGTGNYNEQFF. Written as DNA, the CDR3 is TGTGCCAGCAGCCTGGGGACAGGCAACTACAATGAGCAGTTCTTC.

DNA for the CDR3: TGTGCCAGCAGTCCCTGGGACTTACAAGAGACCCAGTACTTC. This sequence encodes CASSPWDLQETQYF. The rearrangement joins TRBV6-5 to TRBJ2-5, with a possible D match to TRBD2 (6 bases). V lost 5 bases and J 2 bases, leaving 12 bases between the germline ends. This CDR3 region has 14 residues. Germline V gene data show CDR1 as MNHEY and CDR2 as SVGAGI.

This chain connects TRBV2 to TRBJ2-5; 7 bases match TRBD2. The CDR3 consists of 12 residues. The junction had 4 bases not matched to a gene; V was cut back by 7 bases and J by 5 bases. Germline V gives CDR1 SNHLY, CDR2 FYNNEI. CDR3 sequence: CASTRRGETQYF. The CDR3, as DNA: TGTGCCAGCACACGGCGGGGGGAGACCCAGTACTTC.

The gene calls are TRBV2 and TRBJ2-7, with TRBD1 matching over 8 bases. The CDR3 is 15 residues long. The V gene end was trimmed by 11 bases and the J gene end by 3 bases; junction bases not matched to a gene: 15. Germline assignment: CDR1 SNHLY and CDR2 FYNNEI. The DNA of the CDR3 is TGTGCCGGAAGGACGCGATCCGGGACAGGCTACGAGCAGTACTTC. It codes for CAGRTRSGTGYEQYF. Complete variable domain (other parts from reference TRBV2 and TRBJ2-7): EPEVTQTPSHQVTQMGQEVILRCVPISNHLYFYWYRQILGQKVEFLVSFYNNEISEKSEIFDDQFSVERPDGSNFTLKIRSTKLEDSAMYFCAGRTRSGTGYEQYFGPGTRLTVT.